Reported below is one T cell receptor beta chain. The sample belongs to a study of blood T cell repertoires in COVID-19. Study details: T cells, B-cell-depleted T cells, or PBMCs supplied cDNA or gDNA.

Germline V gene data show CDR1 as SGHNT and CDR2 as YYREEE (reference sequence). V lost 7 bases and J lost 0; bases outside the gene matches: 10. The CDR3 is 16 amino acids. TCRdb's copy holds only in-frame clones and misses some; the assay was immunoSEQ multiplex PCR. In the table there are under 100,000 clones, 87% of which are singletons. Sequencing used peripheral blood. The gene calls are TRBV5-4 and TRBJ2-7; 10 bases are shared with TRBD2. This TCR came from a human donor in a cohort sampled during active COVID-19. CDR3 loop: CASASSLAGDSYEQYF. CDR3 nucleotide sequence: TGTGCCAGCGCCAGTTCCCTAGCGGGGGACTCCTACGAGCAGTACTTC.